The 27 T cell receptor beta chains presented below share a single source sample, sequenced in a study of cytotoxic CD8 clonotypes in ibrutinib-treated CLL. TCRdb keeps only in-frame clones here, not all; method: immunoSEQ multiplex PCR. The sample has roughly 4,400 clones; 83% are singletons. This sample comprised PBMCs, obtained before ibrutinib treatment. The receptors derive from a human donor with chronic lymphocytic leukemia.

This clone was observed a few times. The rearrangement links TRBV6-1 to TRBJ1-5, with a possible D match to TRBD1 (6 bases). V lost 3 bases and J lost 6, with 15 bases in between. CDR1 and CDR2 (germline): MNHNS, SASEGT. This CDR3 spans 15 amino acids. The CDR3 reads CASSDTDRHSQPQHF. CDR3 DNA sequence: TGTGCCAGCAGTGATACCGACAGGCATAGTCAGCCCCAGCATTTT.

The chain uses TRBV25-1 and TRBJ1-1; a possible D gene is TRBD1 (6 bases). This CDR3 is built from 15 residues. Deletions cut 1 base from V and 6 bases from J, with 15 bases between. CDR1 is MGHDK, CDR2 SYGVNS, per germline. The CDR3 spells CASSELAPGAPEAFF. The CDR3 region has the DNA TGTGCCAGCAGTGAATTGGCCCCGGGGGCCCCTGAAGCTTTCTTT.

The J gene is TRBJ2-2, the V gene TRBV5-6; D gene ambiguous. Trimming took off 4 bases at V and 5 bases at J, with 6 bases between the two ends. CDR1 SGHDT and CDR2 YYEEEE come from the germline V gene. The CDR3 runs to 12 residues. The CDR3 coding sequence is TGTGCCAGCAGCCCCATAACCGGGGAGCTGTTTTTT. Its translation: CASSPITGELFF.

A few counts support this clone. The chain combines TRBV6-4 with TRBJ2-6; 9 positions agree with TRBD1. The CDR3 has 17 residues. J gave up 0 bases and V 0 bases, and 0 bases lay outside the gene matches. CDR1 and CDR2 (germline): MRHNA, SNTAGT. The CDR3 nucleotides are TGTGCCAGCAGTGACTCGACAGGGGGCTCTGGGGCCAACGTCCTGACTTTC. Its protein product is CASSDSTGGSGANVLTF.

This chain uses TRBV14 with TRBJ2-1; unclear D gene. With 3 bases removed from V and 11 bases from J, the gap between germline ends came to 14 bases. CDR1 is SGHDN and CDR2 is FVKESK in the germline V gene. This CDR3 has 13 amino acids. The CDR3 protein is CASSQVMAGKQFF. The CDR3 region has the DNA TGTGCCAGCAGCCAGGTTATGGCAGGAAAGCAGTTCTTC. The entire variable domain, with the rest obtained from reference TRBV14 and TRBJ2-1, is as follows: EAGVTQFPSHSVIEKGQTVTLRCDPISGHDNLYWYRRVMGKEIKFLLHFVKESKQDESGMPNNRFLAERTGGTYSTLKVQPAELEDSGVYFCASSQVMAGKQFFGPGTRLTVL.

This sequence joins TRBV6-6 and TRBJ2-7; 7 nucleotides line up with TRBD1. The CDR3 is 12 residues long. Germline V gene data show CDR1 as MNHNY and CDR2 as SVGAGI (reference sequence). The CDR3 loop reads CVSGQRSSEQYF. CDR3 sequence (DNA): TGTGTTTCGGGACAGCGGAGCAGCGAGCAGTACTTC.

The chain has TRBV5-1 and TRBJ2-1, with unresolved D. The V end was cut by 0 bases, the J end by 5 bases, with 9 bases between. Germline CDR1 reads SGHRS; CDR2 reads YFSETQ. This CDR3 has 14 residues. In DNA, the CDR3 is TGCGCCAGCAGCTTGGCTAGGGATGACAATGAGCAGTTCTTC. Translation: CASSLARDDNEQFF.

The chain recombines TRBV18 with TRBJ2-6, with D unresolved. This CDR3 has 12 residues. Germline lookup yields CDR1 KGHSH and CDR2 LQKENI. Trimming removed 6 bases from V and 4 bases from J, with 4 bases in between. For the CDR3, the DNA is TGTGCCAGCTCCCCCGGGGCCAACGTCCTGACTTTC. This gives the protein CASSPGANVLTF.

The CDR3 DNA reads as TGCAGCGTTGAAGAAAACGGGGACACCATATATTTT. It is translated as CSVEENGDTIYF. J is TRBJ1-3 and V is TRBV29-1, with no clear D. The germline gives CDR1 SQVTM, CDR2 ANQGSEA. V lost 0 bases to trimming and J lost 8 bases, with 8 bases between them. This CDR3 region has 12 residues.

The chain joins TRBV5-1 to TRBJ1-2, with no clear D. This CDR3 is built from 13 residues. The germline gives CDR1 SGHRS, CDR2 YFSETQ. The germline V and J ends were trimmed by 0 bases and 4 bases, with 7 bases remaining between them. CDR3 loop: CASSLEGSYGYTF. The DNA for the CDR3 is TGCGCCAGCAGCTTGGAGGGCAGCTATGGCTACACCTTC.

In its sample, this clone was seen once. The chain links TRBV5-1 to TRBJ2-5; 9 bases map to TRBD2. The CDR3 has 13 residues. With V trimmed by 3 bases and J by 5 bases, 2 bases remained unmatched. Germline V gives CDR1 SGHRS, CDR2 YFSETQ. CDR3 bases: TGCGCCAGCAGCTCTAGCGGGATTGAGACCCAGTACTTC. Protein sequence: CASSSSGIETQYF.

This clone was observed once. V usage is TRBV5-8 and J usage is TRBJ2-5, with TRBD1 matching 8 bases. The CDR3 loop spans 14 amino acids. The germline gives CDR1 SGHTS, CDR2 YDEGEE. V lost 4 bases and J lost 2; bases outside the gene matches: 4. CDR3: CASSGQGLQETQYF. The CDR3 nucleotides are TGTGCCAGCAGCGGACAGGGCCTGCAAGAGACCCAGTACTTC.

The V gene is TRBV13, the J gene TRBJ2-1, with TRBD2 matching over 9 bases. This CDR3 is 18 amino acids long. Per germline, CDR1 PRHDT and CDR2 FYEKMQ (reference sequence). J gave up 6 bases and V 0 bases, and 12 bases lay outside the gene matches. The CDR3 spells CASSLGGIAGVKSNEQFF. For the CDR3, the DNA is TGTGCCAGCAGCTTAGGGGGGATAGCGGGAGTGAAGTCCAATGAGCAGTTCTTC. Full variable domain (missing parts from reference TRBV13 and TRBJ2-1): AAGVIQSPRHLIKEKRETATLKCYPIPRHDTVYWYQQGPGQDPQFLISFYEKMQSDKGSIPDRFSAQQFSDYHSELNMSSLELGDSALYFCASSLGGIAGVKSNEQFFGPGTRLTVL.

The chain has TRBV5-1 and TRBJ2-7; 9 bases align to TRBD1. The trim removed 0 bases at V and 5 bases at J, leaving 9 bases unmatched. The CDR3 loop spans 16 amino acids. Germline-derived CDR1 and CDR2 are SGHRS and YFSETQ. CDR3 DNA: TGCGCCAGCAGCTTGGGTTCCGGACAGGGGATACACGAGCAGTACTTC. It is translated as CASSLGSGQGIHEQYF.

The chain employs TRBV5-1 and TRBJ1-1; 10 nucleotides align to TRBD1. The CDR3 length is 15 residues. Per the germline V gene, CDR1 is SGHRS and CDR2 is YFSETQ. The junction had 9 bases not matched to a gene; V was cut back by 4 bases and J by 6 bases. The CDR3 DNA follows: TGCGCCAGCAGCGCCGACAGGGGGCAATGGGCTGAAGCTTTCTTT. This codes for CASSADRGQWAEAFF.

J is TRBJ2-5 and V is TRBV5-1; D gene ambiguous. CDR3 length: 16 amino acids. V shed 3 bases and J shed 2 bases, with 17 bases lying between them. Per the germline V gene, CDR1 is SGHRS and CDR2 is YFSETQ. The CDR3 coding sequence is TGCGCCAGCAGCTCTGGCGTGACGCGGTGGCAAGAGACCCAGTACTTC. It is translated as CASSSGVTRWQETQYF.

The chain combines TRBV7-9 with TRBJ1-5; a weak D match, TRBD1 (5 bases). Germline CDR1 is SEHNR and CDR2 is FQNEAQ (reference sequence). The germline V and J ends were trimmed by 4 bases and 4 bases, with 8 bases remaining between them. The CDR3 loop spans 13 amino acids. This CDR3 reads CASSSPGNQPQHF. The CDR3 DNA follows: TGTGCCAGCAGCTCCCCAGGGAATCAGCCCCAGCATTTT.

This chain connects TRBV2 to TRBJ2-1; tentative D call: TRBD2 (6 bases). This CDR3 contains 18 residues. CDR1 is SNHLY and CDR2 is FYNNEI in the germline V gene. The ends were cut back, 6 bases at V and 0 bases at J, with 21 bases in the middle. CDR3 bases: TGTGCCAGCAGCCAAGATCGAGTGGGGGGAGCCTCCTACAATGAGCAGTTCTTC. Protein: CASSQDRVGGASYNEQFF.

The chain carries TRBV7-9 and TRBJ2-5; 11 bases fit TRBD2. There are 13 residues in the CDR3. The germline V gene has CDR1 SEHNR and CDR2 FQNEAQ (reference sequence). J was trimmed by 5 bases and V by 4 bases; bases with no gene match: 0. CDR3 sequence: CASSSSGRETQYF. As DNA, the CDR3 is TGTGCCAGCAGCTCTAGCGGGAGGGAGACCCAGTACTTC.

The chain is built from TRBV10-2 and TRBJ2-7, with 10 bases identical to TRBD2. This CDR3 has 16 amino acids. Germline assignment: CDR1 WSHSY and CDR2 SAAADI. The ends lost 2 bases at V and 6 bases at J; junction bases unmatched: 10. The CDR3 loop is CASSEPSLAGPCEQYF. In nucleotides, the CDR3 is TGCGCCAGCAGTGAGCCCTCACTAGCGGGGCCGTGCGAGCAGTACTTC.

This chain uses TRBV2 with TRBJ2-1; TRBD2 might be the D (5 bases). This CDR3 has 16 amino acids. Trimming removed 3 bases from V and 3 bases from J, with 15 bases in between. The V gene's germline CDR1 is SNHLY and CDR2 FYNNEI. This CDR3 reads CASSDAGPRGYNEQFF. DNA for the CDR3: TGTGCCAGCAGTGACGCGGGCCCCCGGGGCTACAATGAGCAGTTCTTC. The variable domain in full, with the rest retrieved from reference TRBV2 and TRBJ2-1, is EPEVTQTPSHQVTQMGQEVILRCVPISNHLYFYWYRQILGQKVEFLVSFYNNEISEKSEIFDDQFSVERPDGSNFTLKIRSTKLEDSAMYFCASSDAGPRGYNEQFFGPGTRLTVL.

The V and J genes are TRBV18 and TRBJ2-7, with 9 bases that match TRBD1. The CDR3 has 14 residues. Germline trimming cut 5 bases from V and 7 bases from J; bases unmatched to any gene: 9. From germline, CDR1 is KGHSH and CDR2 LQKENI. Here the CDR3 DNA reads TGTGCCAGCTCATTTCGGACAGGGGATAGTGAGCAGTACTTC. It codes for CASSFRTGDSEQYF.

V gene TRBV14 combines with J gene TRBJ1-3; D gene uncertain. CDR3 length: 12 residues. V was clipped by 1 base and J by 2 bases, with 0 bases between them. Germline V gives CDR1 SGHDN, CDR2 FVKESK. Here the CDR3 reads CASSQAGNTIYF. The CDR3 DNA reads as TGTGCCAGCAGCCAAGCTGGAAACACCATATATTTT. Complete variable domain (other parts from reference TRBV14 and TRBJ1-3): EAGVTQFPSHSVIEKGQTVTLRCDPISGHDNLYWYRRVMGKEIKFLLHFVKESKQDESGMPNNRFLAERTGGTYSTLKVQPAELEDSGVYFCASSQAGNTIYFGEGSWLTVV.

This clone was seen a single time. The chain employs TRBV7-2 and TRBJ1-2, with 7 bases identical to TRBD1. The V gene end was trimmed by 2 bases and the J gene end by 4 bases; junction bases not matched to a gene: 4. The CDR3 covers 14 residues. Germline loops: CDR1 SGHTA, CDR2 FQGNSA. CDR3 loop: CASSLWEGAYGYTF. The CDR3 region has the DNA TGTGCCAGCAGCTTATGGGAGGGGGCCTATGGCTACACCTTC. Drawing the rest from reference TRBV7-2 and TRBJ1-2, the complete variable domain is GAGVSQSPSNKVTEKGKDVELRCDPISGHTALYWYRQSLGQGLEFLIYFQGNSAPDKSGLPSDRFSAERTGGSVSTLTIQRTQQEDSAVYLCASSLWEGAYGYTFGSGTRLTVV.

This clone was seen only a few times. The chain employs TRBV19 and TRBJ2-1, with 7 nucleotides matching TRBD1. Per the germline V gene, CDR1 is LNHDA and CDR2 is SQIVND (reference sequence). Unmatched junction bases numbered 10, after V lost 6 bases and J lost 5 bases. The CDR3 runs 15 residues. CDR3 nucleotide sequence: TGTGCCAGTAGCAGACGGGACAGAAAAAACAATGAGCAGTTCTTC. It codes for CASSRRDRKNNEQFF.

The CDR3 bases are TGTGCCAGCAGTTCAGGGCCCGAGCTCCGGGAGGAGACCCAGTACTTC. Translation: CASSSGPELREETQYF. The chain couples TRBV27 to TRBJ2-5; D is possibly TRBD2 (6 bases). Germline CDR1 is MNHEY and CDR2 is SMNVEV (reference sequence). CDR3 length: 16 amino acids. Trimming pared 4 bases from V and 5 bases from J, leaving 20 bases between.

The gene calls are TRBV5-1 and TRBJ2-7; D is ambiguous. Trimming left V 4 bases short and J 0 bases short, with 8 bases between. The CDR3 runs to 13 residues. CDR1 and CDR2 from the germline V gene are SGHRS and YFSETQ. CDR3 in DNA: TGCGCCAGCAGCCAGATGAGCTCCTACGAGCAGTACTTC. It encodes CASSQMSSYEQYF.